This TCR beta chain was retrieved from a study of blood T cell repertoires in COVID-19. The overall study: The analysed material was cDNA or gDNA that came from T cells, B-cell-depleted T cells, or PBMCs.

The study assigned cohorts using participant-reported clinical history. V was cut by 9 bases and J by 3 bases, with 15 bases left in between. This CDR3 region has 14 residues. Germline V gene data show CDR1 as SEHNR and CDR2 as FQNEAQ (reference sequence). Source study methods: Scientists estimated how many nucleated cells there were by amplifying reference gene primers. Clones were read by immunoSEQ multiplex PCR, and TCRdb kept only the in-frame ones, dropping some. Clonal size and the V and J genes are those of that table, whereas D and trimming came from the DNA. In the table there are 200,000 to 250,000 clones, approximately 80% of which are singletons.

The chain employs TRBV7-9 and TRBJ1-3; TRBD1 might be the D (5 bases). The sequence came from a man aged 55 to 70 who had recovered from COVID-19. The sequenced material came from PBMCs or T cells enriched from blood (not recorded which). The CDR3 DNA sequence: TGTGCCAGTAACCGCGGGGCTGGTGGAAACACCATATATTTT. It translates to CASNRGAGGNTIYF.